The 10 T cell receptor beta chains in this list originate from one sample, sequenced in a study of blood T cell repertoires in COVID-19. Only in-frame clones appear in the TCRdb table, and some are missing; sequencing was by immunoSEQ multiplex PCR. The table shows some 130,000 clones, with around three quarters occurring only once. The sample taken for sequencing was peripheral blood. Receptor source: a human donor in a cohort sampled during active COVID-19.

The gene calls are TRBV5-5 and TRBJ1-6, with TRBD1 matching 9 bases. The J segment lost 8 bases and the V segment lost 0 bases, leaving 0 bases of the junction unmatched. This CDR3 is built from 14 residues. Germline values: CDR1 SGHKS, CDR2 YYEKEE (reference sequence). The CDR3 loop reads CASSLDRGHSPLHF. CDR3 nucleotides: TGTGCCAGCAGCTTGGACAGGGGGCATTCACCCCTCCACTTT.

This clone was seen a single time. This chain connects TRBV3-1 (or the pseudogene TRBV3-2) to TRBJ2-2; no clear D gene. This CDR3 is built from 16 residues. CDR1 is LGHDT, CDR2 YNNKEL, per germline (reference sequence). Between the trimmed V and J ends, which lost 0 bases and 6 bases, there was a span of 14 bases. The CDR3 spells CASSQEVLGVAGELFF. CDR3 DNA sequence: TGTGCCAGCAGCCAAGAAGTCCTGGGCGTTGCCGGGGAGCTGTTTTTT.

V usage is TRBV30 and J usage is TRBJ1-1; 10 bases line up with TRBD1. This CDR3 is 14 amino acids long. Trimming cost V 1 base and J 4 bases; bases outside gene matches: 3. Germline values: CDR1 GTSNPN, CDR2 SVGIG (reference sequence). The CDR3 region is CAWSEGTGVTEAFF. CDR3 coding DNA: TGTGCCTGGAGTGAGGGGACAGGGGTCACTGAAGCTTTCTTT. Full variable domain (outside the CDR3, taken from reference TRBV30 and TRBJ1-1): SQTIHQWPATLVQPVGSPLSLECTVEGTSNPNLYWYRQAAGRGLQLLFYSVGIGQISSEVPQNLSASRPQDRQFILSSKKLLLSDSGFYLCAWSEGTGVTEAFFGQGTRLTVV.

This chain joins TRBV11-2 and TRBJ2-5; TRBD2 matches 8 bases. V trimming: 5 bases; J trimming: 5 bases; junction bases outside the gene matches: 7. Germline V gives CDR1 SGHAT, CDR2 FQNNGV. This CDR3 spans 14 amino acids. CDR3 protein: CASSGGGRMETQYF. In nucleotides, the CDR3 is TGTGCCAGCAGCGGCGGGGGGCGAATGGAGACCCAGTACTTC.

This chain joins TRBV5-1 and TRBJ2-1, with 9 bases fitting TRBD1. V dropped 4 bases and J dropped 6; count of bases not matched to a gene: 8. From germline, CDR1 is SGHRS and CDR2 YFSETQ. The CDR3 consists of 15 residues. The CDR3 region has the DNA TGCGCCAGCAGCACACAGGGGGCGCGTAGCAATGAGCAGTTCTTC. Its protein product is CASSTQGARSNEQFF.

Here the CDR3 DNA reads TGTGCCAGCAGCTTAGGGGGACTCACAGATACGCAGTATTTT. Amino acids: CASSLGGLTDTQYF. The V and J genes are TRBV7-9 and TRBJ2-3, with D maybe TRBD2 (6 bases). The CDR3 consists of 14 residues. The V gene lost 1 base and the J gene lost 2 bases, with 7 bases spanning the gap. From germline, CDR1 is SEHNR and CDR2 FQNEAQ (reference sequence).

This clone was detected only once. The rearrangement links TRBV7-8 to TRBJ1-6; D perhaps matches TRBD1 (5 bases). V was shortened by 2 bases and J by 10 bases, with 6 bases between the two germline ends. Germline values: CDR1 SGHVS, CDR2 FQNEAQ. The CDR3 length is 12 residues. The CDR3 loop reads CASSLWGSPLHF. The CDR3 region has the DNA TGTGCCAGCAGCTTATGGGGCTCACCCCTCCACTTT.

V usage is TRBV2 and J usage is TRBJ2-2, with 9 bases identical to TRBD1. This CDR3 spans 15 amino acids. J gave up 2 bases and V 7 bases, and 5 bases lay outside the gene matches. Germline CDR1 and CDR2: SNHLY and FYNNEI. The DNA for the CDR3 is TGTGCCAGCATTGGACAGGGGCCCAACACCGGGGAGCTGTTTTTT. Amino acid sequence: CASIGQGPNTGELFF.

This clone has more than one count but fewer than ten. The rearrangement links TRBV7-9 to TRBJ2-3; D call uncertain. The CDR3 totals 14 residues. The ends were cut back, 1 base at V and 2 bases at J, with 7 bases in the middle. Per germline, CDR1 SEHNR and CDR2 FQNEAQ (reference sequence). The CDR3 loop reads CASSLGTVTDTQYF. For the CDR3, the DNA is TGTGCCAGCAGCTTAGGTACAGTCACAGATACGCAGTATTTT.

The chain uses TRBV2 and TRBJ1-5; perhaps TRBD1 as D (5 bases). The CDR3 consists of 17 residues. V was pared by 0 bases and J by 7 bases, with 19 bases between. Germline CDR1 and CDR2: SNHLY and FYNNEI. DNA of the CDR3: TGTGCCAGCAGTGAAGCATACGGGGGAACGGTCGAACAGCCCCAGCATTTT. This gives the protein CASSEAYGGTVEQPQHF.